This T cell receptor (beta chain) was identified in a study of blood T cell repertoires in COVID-19. Whole-study context: Researchers got acute and convalescent COVID-19 samples from the United States, Italy and Spain.

In the original analysis: Researchers report that nucleated cell counts were estimated from reference gene primer amplification. TCRdb's table, derived via immunoSEQ multiplex PCR, lists solely in-frame clones and lacks some. V, J and clone size are taken as reported in that table, and D and trimming were inferred from the DNA itself. This sample carries roughly 69,000 clones, 65% to 85% of them seen once, and the ten largest clones take roughly a tenth. The CDR3 sequence is 12 residues long. V was shortened by 1 base and J by 4 bases, with 2 bases between the two germline ends. The V gene's germline CDR1 is MDHEN and CDR2 SYDVKM.

The chain joins TRBV28 to TRBJ2-1, with D uncertain. This receptor was obtained from a woman in her 50s with acute or convalescent COVID-19. Sequencing used peripheral blood. CDR3 coding DNA: TGTGCCAGCAGTTTATCGTACAATGAGCAGTTCTTC. This sequence encodes CASSLSYNEQFF.